This T cell receptor (beta chain) is drawn from a study of Graves' ophthalmopathy and Graves' hyperthyroidism. Findings of the study overall: Most expanded thyroid clonotypes above 0.001 frequency also appeared in blood. The 13-signature model separated ophthalmopathy from stable hyperthyroidism at around 86% sensitivity and around 81% specificity.

Notes on this clonotype: Its antigen is not identified.

The CDR3 covers 16 residues. The V gene's germline CDR1 is LGHNA and CDR2 YNFKEQ. The ends lost 4 bases at V and 6 bases at J; junction bases unmatched: 12. The authors amplified TCR beta CDR3 regions, and they did so from RNA transcripts for repertoire sequencing. HTBI primers were used in a first-round RT-PCR, which preceded a second-round multiplex PCR. Via MiXCR, TCRdb re-called the multiplex PCR reads, giving one row per CDR3 protein. This sample has almost 750,000 distinct CDR3 sequences; 40% occur once, and the top ten carry 40% to 45%. This TCR derives from an adult man with Graves' ophthalmopathy. Sequencing was carried out using peripheral blood. This chain links TRBV4-2 with TRBJ2-7; 10 bases agree with TRBD1. In DNA form, the CDR3 reads TGTGCCAGCAGCCGGCAAACCAGGGACAGGGGCATCGAGCAGTACGTC. This gives the protein CASSRQTRDRGIEQYV.